The rows below give T cell receptor beta chains drawn from one sample of a study of blood T cell repertoires in COVID-19. Using immunoSEQ multiplex PCR, the repertoire was profiled, and TCRdb retains in-frame clones only, with some absent. This sample yields about 120,000 clones, of which about 74% are seen a single time; over 6.5% belongs to the top ten. The sample was peripheral blood. The receptors stem from a human donor in a cohort sampled during active COVID-19. Both conserved end residues are part of each CDR3. Fields, in order: J gene, D gene, clone size, V gene, CDR3 protein, CDR3 DNA. D genes are given only for firm matches. Some rows have no size entry. The others give once, few or many, or a class for an expanded clone.

TRBJ1-1,NA,NA,TRBV11-2,CASSLDRRGGALTEAFF,TGTGCCAGCAGCTTAGATCGTAGGGGTGGGGCGCTCACTGAAGCTTTCTTT
TRBJ2-1,TRBD2,NA,TRBV5-6,CASSSERGGPYNEQFF,TGTGCCAGCAGCTCCGAGCGGGGGGGCCCCTACAATGAGCAGTTCTTC
TRBJ2-7,TRBD1,NA,TRBV7-9,CASSLIVGTGSYEQYF,TGTGCCAGCAGCTTAATTGTTGGGACAGGGTCCTACGAGCAGTACTTC
TRBJ2-7,TRBD1,NA,TRBV7-9,CASRPTGGHEQYF,TGTGCCAGCAGACCGACAGGGGGGCACGAGCAGTACTTC
TRBJ1-2,TRBD1,few,TRBV7-6,CASSPDRDDLRYTF,TGTGCCAGCAGCCCAGACAGGGACGACCTTCGCTACACCTTC
TRBJ1-2,NA,NA,TRBV4-1,CASSRPGSDYGYTF,TGCGCCAGCAGCCGCCCAGGGTCGGACTATGGCTACACCTTC
TRBJ2-3,TRBD2,once,TRBV6-2/TRBV6-3,CASSTGTRKGGSSTDTQYF,TGTGCCAGCAGTACCGGGACTAGAAAAGGTGGTTCTAGCACAGATACGCAGTATTTT
TRBJ1-5,NA,few,TRBV6-6,CASIGNTGYSNQPQHF,TGTGCCAGCATCGGAAATACAGGTTATAGCAATCAGCCCCAGCATTTT
TRBJ2-2,NA,NA,TRBV19,CASSNGRRNTGELFF,TGTGCCAGTAGTAATGGCCGGAGGAACACCGGGGAGCTGTTTTTT
TRBJ1-1,NA,few,TRBV18,CASSPPGGTLNTEAFF,TGTGCCAGCTCACCACCTGGGGGCACTTTGAACACTGAAGCTTTCTTT
TRBJ1-4,NA,few,TRBV7-9,CASSLLAAGDEKLFF,TGTGCCAGCAGCCTCCTCGCGGCAGGGGATGAAAAACTGTTTTTT
TRBJ2-7,TRBD2,NA,TRBV27,CASSSPSGRASYEQYF,TGTGCCAGCAGTTCTCCAAGCGGGAGGGCCTCCTACGAGCAGTACTTC
TRBJ2-7,NA,NA,TRBV6-5,CASSYEQGPSYEQYF,TGTGCCAGCAGTTACGAACAGGGTCCCTCCTACGAGCAGTACTTC
TRBJ2-7,NA,NA,TRBV6-5,CASSYSASSYEQYF,TGTGCCAGCAGTTACTCGGCCAGTTCCTACGAGCAGTACTTC
TRBJ1-2,NA,NA,TRBV24-1,CATSDVQGSYGYTF,TGTGCCACCAGTGATGTCCAGGGGAGCTATGGCTACACCTTC
TRBJ1-5,NA,NA,TRBV10-3,CAILQGPGQPQHF,TGTGCCATCCTCCAGGGGCCGGGACAGCCCCAGCATTTT
TRBJ2-7,TRBD2,NA,TRBV28,CASRTGTSGRGANEQYF,TGTGCCAGCAGAACTGGGACTAGCGGCCGAGGAGCGAACGAGCAGTACTTC
TRBJ2-1,TRBD2,NA,TRBV6-5,CASRQTSGAYNEQFF,TGTGCCAGCAGACAGACTAGCGGGGCCTACAATGAGCAGTTCTTC
TRBJ2-6,TRBD1,NA,TRBV6-5,CASSFGTVGANVLTF,TGTGCCAGCAGTTTCGGGACAGTTGGGGCCAACGTCCTGACTTTC
TRBJ1-5,TRBD1,once,TRBV19,CASSMDGEAGGSNQPQHF,TGTGCCAGTAGTATGGATGGCGAGGCAGGGGGTAGCAATCAGCCCCAGCATTTT
TRBJ2-7,TRBD2,NA,TRBV11-2,CASSFPVLSGGDFYEQYF,TGTGCCAGCAGCTTCCCCGTCCTTAGCGGGGGTGATTTCTACGAGCAGTACTTC
TRBJ1-2,NA,few,TRBV11-2,CASSPGEGYGYTF,TGTGCCAGCAGCCCAGGGGAGGGCTATGGCTACACCTTC
TRBJ2-1,NA,once,TRBV7-6,CASSSAESSYNEQFF,TGTGCCAGCAGCTCAGCGGAGAGCTCCTACAATGAGCAGTTCTTC
TRBJ2-7,TRBD2,NA,TRBV6-5,CASSYSIAGGGEQYF,TGTGCCAGCAGTTACTCGATAGCGGGAGGTGGTGAGCAGTACTTC
TRBJ2-7,NA,NA,TRBV13,CASSLRLYEQYF,TGTGCCAGCAGCTTAAGACTCTACGAGCAGTACTTC
TRBJ2-7,TRBD1,NA,TRBV27,CASSSAPGQGSYEQYF,TGTGCCAGCAGTTCAGCCCCAGGACAGGGTTCCTACGAGCAGTACTTC
TRBJ2-7,TRBD1,NA,TRBV29-1,CSVGDRSRFYEQYF,TGCAGCGTTGGGGACAGGTCCCGGTTCTACGAGCAGTACTTC
TRBJ1-2,TRBD1,NA,TRBV2,CASSPGQGSYKSYTF,TGTGCCAGCAGCCCGGGACAGGGGTCATATAAGAGCTACACCTTC
TRBJ1-1,NA,NA,TRBV5-6,CASSLMVGAGTEAFF,TGTGCCAGCAGCTTAATGGTGGGGGCAGGAACTGAAGCTTTCTTT
TRBJ2-6,NA,NA,TRBV28,CASSLEGTGANVLTF,TGTGCCAGCAGTTTAGAGGGAACTGGGGCCAACGTCCTGACTTTC
TRBJ2-2,NA,few,TRBV7-3,CASSLILGGELFF,TGTGCCAGCAGCTTAATACTAGGCGGGGAGCTGTTTTTT
TRBJ2-7,NA,NA,TRBV6-5,CASSSYRETYEQYF,TGTGCCAGCAGTTCATACAGGGAGACCTACGAGCAGTACTTC
TRBJ1-2,TRBD1,NA,TRBV4-1,CASSQDWGTANYGYTF,TGCGCCAGCAGCCAAGATTGGGGGACAGCTAACTATGGCTACACCTTC
TRBJ1-1,NA,few,TRBV4-1,CASSQPDRNTEAFF,TGCGCCAGCAGCCAACCAGACAGGAACACTGAAGCTTTCTTT
TRBJ2-1,TRBD2,NA,TRBV9,CASSISGSGYYNEQFF,TGTGCCAGCAGCATTAGCGGGAGTGGATACTACAATGAGCAGTTCTTC
TRBJ1-4,NA,NA,TRBV6-4,CASRNREKKEKLFF,TGTGCCAGCAGAAACAGGGAGAAGAAGGAAAAACTGTTTTTT
TRBJ1-2,NA,few,TRBV6-1,CASSEAGQIYGYTF,TGTGCCAGCAGTGAGGCAGGACAGATCTATGGCTACACCTTC
TRBJ2-7,TRBD1,NA,TRBV2,CASNLRQGPYEQYF,TGTGCCAGCAACCTCAGACAGGGTCCCTACGAGCAGTACTTC
TRBJ2-7,NA,NA,TRBV28,CASNNVYEQYF,TGTGCCAGCAACAATGTCTACGAGCAGTACTTC
TRBJ2-7,NA,NA,TRBV18,CASSQDTLSYEQYF,TGTGCCAGCTCACAAGACACTCTCTCCTACGAGCAGTACTTC
TRBJ1-6,TRBD1,NA,TRBV30,CACSYAGTDGSPLHF,TGTGCCTGTTCCTACGCGGGGACAGATGGTTCACCCCTCCACTTT
TRBJ2-6,NA,NA,TRBV15,CATSRKTGTINVLTF,TGTGCCACCAGCAGAAAAACAGGGACCATTAACGTCCTGACTTTC
TRBJ1-1,NA,once,TRBV5-6,CASLQGGAGEAFF,TGTGCCAGCCTTCAAGGGGGGGCAGGGGAAGCTTTCTTT
TRBJ2-1,NA,NA,TRBV14,CASSQVTTRNEQFF,TGTGCCAGCAGCCAAGTCACGACTAGAAATGAGCAGTTCTTC
TRBJ2-3,NA,NA,TRBV7-8,CASSSPRGPPDTQYF,TGTGCCAGCAGCTCGCCGCGGGGGCCGCCAGATACGCAGTATTTT
TRBJ2-7,NA,NA,TRBV11-3,CASSLHQGYEQYF,TGTGCCAGCAGCTTACACCAGGGCTACGAGCAGTACTTC
TRBJ2-7,NA,NA,TRBV12-3/TRBV12-4,CASSQSPGDEQYF,TGTGCCAGCAGTCAATCCCCGGGAGACGAGCAGTACTTC
TRBJ2-7,NA,NA,TRBV28,CASSRTGPAVEQYF,TGTGCCAGCAGTAGAACAGGGCCTGCGGTCGAGCAGTACTTC
TRBJ2-1,TRBD2,NA,TRBV29-1,CSVEGGTSGGTYNEQFF,TGCAGCGTTGAAGGAGGAACTAGCGGGGGGACATACAATGAGCAGTTCTTC
TRBJ1-2,NA,NA,TRBV28,CASSLLARNYGYTF,TGTGCCAGCAGTTTATTGGCCAGAAACTATGGCTACACCTTC
TRBJ1-1,NA,NA,TRBV6-1,CASSERQYTEAFF,TGTGCCAGCAGTGAACGCCAGTACACTGAAGCTTTCTTT
TRBJ2-5,TRBD2,NA,TRBV5-1,CASSLTSSTSEETQYF,TGCGCCAGCAGCTTGACCTCTTCGACTAGCGAAGAGACCCAGTACTTC
TRBJ2-7,TRBD1,few,TRBV12-3/TRBV12-4,CASSLADRDEQYF,TGTGCCAGCAGTTTAGCCGACAGGGACGAGCAGTACTTC
TRBJ1-3,NA,NA,TRBV30,CAWKKAGNTIYF,TGTGCCTGGAAAAAAGCGGGAAACACCATATATTTT
TRBJ2-2,TRBD1,NA,TRBV27,CASTWGAGPGGLTGELFF,TGTGCCAGCACCTGGGGTGCAGGGCCAGGGGGTCTCACCGGGGAGCTGTTTTTT
TRBJ2-7,TRBD2,NA,TRBV5-1,CASSLDMRLAGGPRYF,TGCGCCAGCAGCTTGGATATGCGACTAGCGGGAGGGCCCCGGTACTTC